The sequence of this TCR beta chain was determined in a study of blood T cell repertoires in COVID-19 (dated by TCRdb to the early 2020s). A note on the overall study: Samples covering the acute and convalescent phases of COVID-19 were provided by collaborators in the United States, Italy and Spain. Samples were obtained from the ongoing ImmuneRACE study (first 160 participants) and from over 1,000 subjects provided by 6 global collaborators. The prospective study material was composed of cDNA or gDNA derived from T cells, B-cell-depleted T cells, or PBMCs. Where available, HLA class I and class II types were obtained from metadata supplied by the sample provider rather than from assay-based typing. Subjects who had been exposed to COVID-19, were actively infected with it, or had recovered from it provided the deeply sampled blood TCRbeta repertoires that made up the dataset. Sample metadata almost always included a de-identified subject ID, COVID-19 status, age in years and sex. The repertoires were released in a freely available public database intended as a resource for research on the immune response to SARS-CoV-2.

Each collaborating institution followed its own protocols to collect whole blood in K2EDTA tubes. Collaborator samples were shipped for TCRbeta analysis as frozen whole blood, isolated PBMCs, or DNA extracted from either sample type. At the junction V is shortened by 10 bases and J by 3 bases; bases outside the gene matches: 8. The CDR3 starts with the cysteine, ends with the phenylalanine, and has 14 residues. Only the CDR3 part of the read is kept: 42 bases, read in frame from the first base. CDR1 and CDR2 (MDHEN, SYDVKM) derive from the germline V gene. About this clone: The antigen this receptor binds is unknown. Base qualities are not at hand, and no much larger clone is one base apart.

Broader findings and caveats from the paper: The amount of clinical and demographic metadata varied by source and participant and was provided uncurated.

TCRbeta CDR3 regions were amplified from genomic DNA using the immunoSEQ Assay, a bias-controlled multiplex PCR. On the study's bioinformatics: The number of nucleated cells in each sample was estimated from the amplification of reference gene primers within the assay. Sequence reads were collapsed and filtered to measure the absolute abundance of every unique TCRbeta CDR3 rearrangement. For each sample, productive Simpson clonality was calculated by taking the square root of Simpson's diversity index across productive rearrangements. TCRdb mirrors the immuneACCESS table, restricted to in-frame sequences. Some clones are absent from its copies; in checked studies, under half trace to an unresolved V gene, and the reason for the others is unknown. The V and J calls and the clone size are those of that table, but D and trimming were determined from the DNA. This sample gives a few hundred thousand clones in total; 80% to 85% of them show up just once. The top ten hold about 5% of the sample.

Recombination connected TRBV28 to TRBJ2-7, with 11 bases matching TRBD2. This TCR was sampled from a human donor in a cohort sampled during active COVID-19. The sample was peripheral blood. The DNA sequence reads TGTGCCACCAGCACTAGCGGGAGTTTCTACGAGCAGTACTTC. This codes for CATSTSGSFYEQYF.